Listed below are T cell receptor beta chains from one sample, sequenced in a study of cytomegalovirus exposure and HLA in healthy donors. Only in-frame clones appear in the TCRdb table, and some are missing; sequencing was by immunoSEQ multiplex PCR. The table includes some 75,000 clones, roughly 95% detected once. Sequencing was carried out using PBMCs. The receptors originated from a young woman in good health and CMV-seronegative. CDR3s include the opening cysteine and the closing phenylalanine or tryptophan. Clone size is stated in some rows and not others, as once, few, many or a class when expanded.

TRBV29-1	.	CSVGTGGTGELFF
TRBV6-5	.	CASTRPGLGYEQYF
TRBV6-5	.	CASSYSMTAIYEQYF
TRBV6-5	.	CASTPRSYSPLHF
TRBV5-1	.	CASSYGQGANTEAFF
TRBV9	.	CASSVEGGARNTEAFF
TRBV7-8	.	CASSPPDVAGAETQYF
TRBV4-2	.	CASSQDFSTGNNQPQHF
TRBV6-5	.	CASSPDRVDQPQHF
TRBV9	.	CASSEWDRGPEAFF
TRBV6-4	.	CASRELASGGGLNSPLHF
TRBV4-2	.	CASSQDPYLITNEKLFF
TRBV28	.	CASRLLAGGAYEQYF
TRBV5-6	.	CASSFGQGGLSSEAFF
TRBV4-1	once	CASSQDTSGNLREQYF
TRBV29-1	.	CSVETGLPPSAQYF
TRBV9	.	CASSVRRAGTVNEQFF
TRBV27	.	CASSLGLSNQPQHF
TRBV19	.	CASNSNRGIANYGYTF
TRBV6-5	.	CASSSRAYGYTF
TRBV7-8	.	CASSLDRPGGNTEAFF
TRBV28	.	CASSFGGRREQFF
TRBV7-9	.	CASSPLSAGTYEQYF
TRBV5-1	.	CASSPGQGQETQYF
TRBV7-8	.	CASSRTGTFGTEAFF
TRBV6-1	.	CASSEARVAEAFF
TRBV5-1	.	CASSEGQGSNQPQHF
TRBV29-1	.	CSVAIAEQGTQYF
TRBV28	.	CASGLYEQYF
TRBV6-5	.	CASSPGAYNEQFF
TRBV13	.	CASSGQGWDTEAFF
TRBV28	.	CASSPRDRWTLEQYF
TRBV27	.	CASSFGTPGLAGFRQFF
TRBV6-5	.	CASSPAPDRNTEAFF
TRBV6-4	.	CASRAPNYGYTF
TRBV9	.	CASSVDVTPGAYALNYGYTF
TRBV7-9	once	CASSSGHRESSGYTF
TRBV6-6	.	CASSYTYEQYF
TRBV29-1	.	CSTQGIEAFF
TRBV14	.	CASSHVGHDTFRNTEAFF
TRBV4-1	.	CASSQPSGSPRETQYF
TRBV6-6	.	CASRMTENTEAFF
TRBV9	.	CASSVMTSGRLGEQFF
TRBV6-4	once	CASSEREGHEQYF
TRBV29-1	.	CSATGAYGYTF
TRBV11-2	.	CASSWPGQGTYEQYF
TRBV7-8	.	CASSFGRLGANYGYTF